This TCR beta chain was profiled in a study of T cell clones after liver transplantation. Trimming took 0 bases from V and 4 from J, leaving 7 bases between them. Germline V lookup: CDR1 SGHKS, CDR2 YYEKEE (reference sequence). CDR3 length: 13 residues. Profiled with immunoSEQ multiplex PCR; TCRdb holds only in-frame clones, not every one. This table holds 35,000 to 45,000 clones, about 86% found once. Sequencing used CD4+ T cells from blood, obtained 24 months after liver transplant. This TCR was sampled from a human patient who received a liver transplant. Some T cells may arise from the graft donor. The chain employs TRBV5-5 and TRBJ1-1; D remains ambiguous. The CDR3: CASSLDLVTEAFF. The CDR3 DNA follows: TGTGCCAGCAGCTTGGATTTGGTCACTGAAGCTTTCTTT.